These 4 T cell receptor beta chains share one sample of origin, sequenced in a study of control samples from healthy donors and cancer patients. Measured with immunoSEQ multiplex PCR; TCRdb has only the in-frame clones, and not every one. The table lists some 130,000 clones, over 85% of them singletons. Sequencing was performed on blood. Receptors were obtained from a man between 18 and 35 years old in good health.

CDR3: CASTSGYPDEQYF. CDR3 DNA sequence: TGTGCCAGCACATCAGGGTATCCGGACGAGCAGTACTTC. The chain has TRBV27 and TRBJ2-7; D may be TRBD1 (5 bases). V lost 7 bases and J lost 5, with 15 bases in between. The germline gives CDR1 MNHEY, CDR2 SMNVEV (reference sequence). This CDR3 has 13 residues.

V usage is TRBV11-3 and J usage is TRBJ2-3; D is perhaps TRBD2 (6 bases). Trimming removed 1 base at V and 2 bases at J, with 16 bases between. Germline V gene sequence: CDR1 SGHNT, CDR2 YENEEA. The CDR3 loop spans 17 amino acids. The CDR3 nucleotides are TGTGCCAGCAGCTTAGCCTCCGGGACGCGGGACACAGATACGCAGTATTTT. This sequence encodes CASSLASGTRDTDTQYF.

The chain carries TRBV5-1 and TRBJ2-2, with unresolved D. Trimming took 0 bases from V and 3 from J, leaving 9 bases between them. CDR1 is SGHRS, CDR2 YFSETQ, per germline. The CDR3 contains 15 residues. DNA of the CDR3: TGCGCCAGCAGCTTGGCCCCGCAGGACACCGGGGAGCTGTTTTTT. Residues: CASSLAPQDTGELFF.

The CDR3 protein is CATNVPPGDTQYF. For the CDR3, the DNA is TGTGCCACCAACGTCCCTCCAGGAGATACGCAGTATTTT. The V gene is TRBV6-1, the J gene TRBJ2-3; the D is unclear. The CDR3 has 13 amino acids. V was trimmed by 10 bases and J by 5 bases, leaving 16 bases between them. Germline V lookup: CDR1 MNHNS, CDR2 SASEGT.